This T cell receptor beta chain was identified during a study of T-cell reconstitution after alpha-beta-depleted transplantation in children. Whole-study results and caveats: By about two months after transplant, alpha-beta T cells reportedly arose from several hundred graft clones that had expanded. After one year, T-cell counts and TCRbeta diversity mostly came from new T cells.

V dropped 4 bases and J dropped 3 bases, with 9 bases sitting between them. Looked up from germline, CDR1 is MNHEY and CDR2 is SMNVEV (reference sequence). The CDR3 runs to 13 residues. Library preparation (for TCRbeta) was performed with unique molecular identifiers. TCRdb reprocessed the PCR reads via MiXCR and lists one record per CDR3 protein. The repertoire holds over 85,000 distinct CDR3 sequences, 4.5% to 7.5% seen once, with about 6.1% in the top ten. A few counts support this clonotype. Its specificity is not known. This TCR came from a female patient between 2 and 10 years old who had a stem cell transplant for Fanconi anemia, so the T cells may come from the graft donor. This chain joins TRBV27 and TRBJ2-5; possibly TRBD1 for D (6 bases). Sample: PBMCs, mostly from graft donor cells, taken 60 days after TCRalphabeta/CD19-depleted stem cell transplant. CDR3 coding DNA: TGTGCCAGCAGTTCCGGGACAAAAGAGACCCAGTACTTC. Its protein product is CASSSGTKETQYF.